The entry that follows covers one TCR beta chain sequence. The antigen it recognizes is unknown. The record has no base qualities; no much larger clone is one base away. The sample comes from a study of shared clonotypes between healthy human individuals (dated by TCRdb to the early 2020s). Study-wide context: A couple of women and a few men aged 18 to 49 years were included in the cohort. For each donor, CD4 naive and CD4 memory were each given three plates, CD8 naive was given two plates, and CD8 memory was given one plate. Per donor, leukapheresis produced somewhere between about 0.9 and 9 billion PBMCs. To increase sequencing depth and limit assay-specific biases, different laboratories used diverse techniques to prepare libraries and sequence TCR repertoires. To estimate repertoire size and how much clonotype sharing occurs between individuals, the study deeply sequenced the blood TCR repertoires of several healthy adults.

Healthy HIV-negative adults with no recently reported acute infections or vaccinations were included as donors. All donors were Caucasian adults living in Nashville, Tennessee, USA. CD4+ T cells were enriched by magnetic negative selection, after which naive cells were positively selected on CD45RA and the negative fraction was taken as the memory subset. Blood was collected by leukapheresis, and PBMCs were isolated by Ficoll-Histopaque density gradient centrifugation and then cryopreserved in liquid nitrogen vapor phase. Analytical flow cytometry was used to check the purity and quantity of each magnetically sorted T cell population. Each sorted fraction had its genomic DNA isolated and then quantified by UV absorbance on a Nanodrop 2000c. TCR CDR3 regions were amplified from genomic DNA by multiplex PCR using the deep immunoSEQ assay. Extracted genomic DNA from each cell subset was spread evenly across all wells of several immunoSEQ 96-well plates, with each plate serving as a replicate. For sorted subsets, about 210 ng of genomic DNA, equivalent to some 30,000 T cell genomes, went into each replicate PCR. The purified libraries were quantified using a Qubit 3.0 fluorometer, sized with a Bioanalyzer 2100, and then quantified again using the KAPA Library Quantification kit. Every immunoSEQ 96-well plate was sequenced on a dedicated single-read 150-cycle Illumina NextSeq 550 flow cell. Per the original workflow: Because the immunoSEQ output held only junctional sequences and lacked quality scores, the filtering could not match the filtering applied to full-length reads. Sequences were annotated with PyIR, a Python wrapper for IgBLAST v1.9, and V/J genes and CDR3 were assigned using IMGT germline references. Any read was removed if the V/J assignment was weak (E-value above 1e-6), the CDR3 was missing, or the read contained stop codons, out-of-frame junctions, or ambiguous translated residues. V3J clonotypes were defined as sequences sharing an identical inferred V gene, J gene, and CDR3 amino acid sequence. Percentage overlap between repertoires was computed as shared unique clonotypes divided by the size of the smaller repertoire. Richness of each repertoire was evaluated using RTK rarefaction, the Chao1 estimator, and Recon v2.1 estimates of unobserved clonotypes. Generation probabilities for all TCRbeta clonotypes obtained by the gDNA method from a handful of donors were computed using OLGA. TCRdb mirrors the immuneACCESS table, restricted to in-frame sequences. Some clones are absent from its copies; in checked studies, under half trace to an unresolved V gene, and the reason for the others is unknown. D and trimming come from the DNA, and the V and J calls and clone size come from that table. A total of about 1.5 million clones appear in this sample, 98% of them only once. The ten biggest clones cover 0.4% to 0.55% of the sample.

Beyond this particular receptor, the publication reports: Pairwise subsampling indicated that sequencing depth was expected to affect the degree of clonotype sharing among donors. Higher generation probabilities were observed for clonotypes shared by all four sorted-subset donors than for non-shared clonotypes. Because the study included a small number of donors, the genetic and exposure-history diversity represented was limited. About 5% of naive CD4, around 4% of naive CD8, about 2.5% of memory CD4, and about 0.4% of memory CD8 clonotypes were shared across four donors. Estimated clonotype richness was generally larger for naive than for memory subsets. Incomplete sequencing was indicated by rarefaction of sorted-subset datasets, despite the large sequencing depth. Sampling was limited to blood, and TCR repertoires in tissue likely differ from TCR repertoires in blood.

The receptor comes from a man aged 25 to 40 in good health. Sequencing was performed on naive CD4+ T cells sorted from blood. This sample's cell subset or site label indicates: CD45RA+ positively selected.

This receptor carries the CDR3 CAWTSGRTDTQYF. The nucleotide sequence is TGTGCCTGGACAAGCGGGAGGACAGATACGCAGTATTTT. The chain links TRBV30 with TRBJ2-3, with TRBD2 matching 9 junction bases. Via the germline V gene (reference sequence), CDR1 is GTSNPN and CDR2 SVGIG. Taken from cysteine to phenylalanine, the CDR3 has 13 residues. Just CDR3 DNA is preserved here, 39 bases in frame from base 1. V has 4 bases trimmed and J has 3 bases trimmed; junction bases matching no gene number 2.